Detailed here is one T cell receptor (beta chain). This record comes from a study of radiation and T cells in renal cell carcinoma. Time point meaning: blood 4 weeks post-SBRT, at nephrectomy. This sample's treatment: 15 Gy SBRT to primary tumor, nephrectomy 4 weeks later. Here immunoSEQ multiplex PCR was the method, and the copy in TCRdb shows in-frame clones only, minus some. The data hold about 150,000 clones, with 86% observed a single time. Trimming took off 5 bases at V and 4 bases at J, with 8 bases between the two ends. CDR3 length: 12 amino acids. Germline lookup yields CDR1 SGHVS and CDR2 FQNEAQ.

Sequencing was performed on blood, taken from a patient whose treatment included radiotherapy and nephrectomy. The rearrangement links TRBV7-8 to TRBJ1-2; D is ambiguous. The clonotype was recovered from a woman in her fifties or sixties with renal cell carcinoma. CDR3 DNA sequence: TGTGCCAGCAGCCCCTCTAGCTATGGCTACACCTTC. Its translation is CASSPSSYGYTF.